The 13 T cell receptor beta chains presented below share a single source sample, sequenced in a study of blood T cell repertoires in COVID-19 (dated by TCRdb to the early 2020s). Libraries were built with the immunoSEQ multiplex PCR assay. Not all clones reach the TCRdb copy of this immuneACCESS table, which keeps in-frame sequences only. Checked studies attribute under half of the gap to unresolved V genes and leave the rest unexplained. Within this sample are tens of thousands of clones, with under 90% of them counted one time only. The ten largest account for roughly 1.5% of the sample. Sequencing was done on a sample of peripheral blood. The receptor set was obtained from a man between 60 and 75 years old with acute or convalescent COVID-19.

This rearrangement joins TRBV5-1 to TRBJ1-1; 12 bases are shared with TRBD1. The CDR3 totals 15 residues. V gave up 7 bases and J gave up 5 bases; unmatched junction bases: 9. In germline, CDR1 is SGHRS, CDR2 YFSETQ. In DNA, the CDR3 is TGCGCCAGCGGAACCGGGACAGGGGGCATTACTGAAGCTTTCTTT. It translates to CASGTGTGGITEAFF. The full variable domain, rest sourced from reference TRBV5-1 and TRBJ1-1, is KAGVTQTPRYLIKTRGQQVTLSCSPISGHRSVSWYQQTPGQGLQFLFEYFSETQRNKGNFPGRFSGRQFSNSRSEMNVSTLELGDSALYLCASGTGTGGITEAFFGQGTRLTVV.

The rearrangement uses TRBV5-1 and TRBJ1-4, with D possibly TRBD1 on 6 matching bases. The germline V gene has CDR1 SGHRS and CDR2 YFSETQ. V dropped 4 bases and J dropped 6 bases, with 13 bases sitting between them. This CDR3 has 14 residues. CDR3 nucleotides: TGCGCCAGCAGCCGGGCCGGGGGGCATGAAAAACTGTTTTTT. It is translated as CASSRAGGHEKLFF.

This sequence joins TRBV6-5 and TRBJ2-5, with TRBD2 matching over 7 bases. After removal of 11 bases from V and 9 bases from J, the junction contained 12 bases not matched to a gene. This CDR3 comprises 12 residues. Germline V gene lookup returns CDR1 MNHEY and CDR2 SVGAGI. CDR3 region: CAGGELSGPQYF. CDR3 DNA sequence: TGTGCCGGGGGGGAGCTCTCCGGCCCCCAGTACTTC.

V gene TRBV2 combines with J gene TRBJ1-6; D possibly corresponds to TRBD1 (5 bases). CDR1 and CDR2 from the germline V gene are SNHLY and FYNNEI. V was cut by 2 bases and J by 10 bases, with 15 bases left in between. CDR3 size: 15 residues. In DNA, the CDR3 is TGTGCCAGCAGTGAATCCCCAGGGATAAGCTCACCCCTCCACTTT. Its translation: CASSESPGISSPLHF.

J is TRBJ1-2 and V is TRBV19, with D possibly matching TRBD1 (6 bases). Deletions cut 3 bases from V and 8 bases from J, with 16 bases between. CDR1 is LNHDA, CDR2 SQIVND, per germline (reference sequence). The CDR3 is made up of 14 amino acids. CDR3 sequence reads: CASSIRDKTMGYTF. In DNA form, the CDR3 reads TGTGCCAGTAGTATCAGGGACAAGACTATGGGCTACACCTTC. Together with reference TRBV19 and TRBJ1-2, the CDR3 gives the full variable domain: DGGITQSPKYLFRKEGQNVTLSCEQNLNHDAMYWYRQDPGQGLRLIYYSQIVNDFQKGDIAEGYSVSREKKESFPLTVTSAQKNPTAFYLCASSIRDKTMGYTFGSGTRLTVV.

The chain is built from TRBV5-1 and TRBJ2-6; tentatively, D is TRBD2 (5 bases). The CDR3 has 18 amino acids. With 2 bases removed from V and 2 bases from J, the gap between germline ends came to 17 bases. CDR1 is SGHRS and CDR2 is YFSETQ in the germline V gene. The CDR3 bases are TGCGCCAGCAGCTTCGCGGGCCCACAGCAGGCTGGGGCCAACGTCCTGACTTTC. Translating gives CASSFAGPQQAGANVLTF.

The chain couples TRBV29-1 to TRBJ1-6, with TRBD1 identical over 9 bases. This CDR3 comprises 14 residues. The V gene end was trimmed by 4 bases and the J gene end by 7 bases; junction bases not matched to a gene: 5. Germline CDR1 is SQVTM and CDR2 is ANQGSEA. CDR3 DNA sequence: TGCAGCGTTGCTATGGGACAGGGAAATTCACCCCTCCACTTT. Its translation is CSVAMGQGNSPLHF.

The chain has TRBV30 and TRBJ2-1, with 8 bases aligning to TRBD1. J was trimmed by 5 bases and V by 0 bases; bases with no gene match: 6. CDR1 and CDR2 from the germline V gene are GTSNPN and SVGIG (reference sequence). CDR3 length: 15 amino acids. The CDR3 here is CAWSVQGGQNNEQFF. Here the CDR3 DNA reads TGTGCCTGGAGTGTACAGGGGGGACAGAACAATGAGCAGTTCTTC.

The J gene is TRBJ1-3, the V gene TRBV4-1; possible D gene TRBD1, 6 bases. V lost 4 bases and J lost 4, with 20 bases in between. The V gene's germline CDR1 is MGHRA and CDR2 YSYEKL. CDR3 size: 17 residues. The CDR3: CASSPIGGASWGNTIYF. The DNA of the CDR3 is TGCGCCAGCAGCCCCATAGGGGGGGCCTCATGGGGAAACACCATATATTTT.

The chain recombines TRBV5-4 with TRBJ2-2; TRBD1 matches at 8 bases. Germline CDR1 reads SGHNT; CDR2 reads YYREEE (reference sequence). The CDR3 length is 14 residues. V was clipped by 4 bases and J by 7 bases; unmatched bases: 6. CDR3 protein: CASSPRGLVGELFF. The CDR3 DNA sequence: TGTGCCAGCAGCCCCAGGGGGCTGGTCGGGGAGCTGTTTTTT.

The chain is built from TRBV5-6 and TRBJ1-3; D gene ambiguous. Germline lookup yields CDR1 SGHDT and CDR2 YYEEEE. V was cut by 3 bases and J by 4 bases, with 8 bases left in between. The CDR3 consists of 13 residues. The CDR3 coding sequence is TGTGCCAGCAGCTCCCGAGGGGGAAACACCATATATTTT. As protein: CASSSRGGNTIYF.

In its sample, this clone was seen once. The chain carries TRBV24-1 and TRBJ2-1, with D unresolved. The CDR3 runs 16 residues. The V end was cut by 10 bases, the J end by 0 bases, with 18 bases between. The V gene's germline CDR1 is KGHDR and CDR2 SFDVKD. The CDR3 sequence is CATSNPSGISYNEQFF. CDR3 in DNA: TGTGCCACAAGCAACCCCTCAGGCATCTCCTACAATGAGCAGTTCTTC.

This chain connects TRBV6-5 to TRBJ2-7, with 13 positions matching TRBD2. Germline assignment: CDR1 MNHEY and CDR2 SVGAGI. J was trimmed by 4 bases and V by 7 bases; bases with no gene match: 7. The CDR3 has 15 residues. CDR3 residues: CASNPGTSGEYEQYF. The CDR3 DNA reads as TGTGCCAGCAACCCCGGGACTAGCGGGGAATACGAGCAGTACTTC.